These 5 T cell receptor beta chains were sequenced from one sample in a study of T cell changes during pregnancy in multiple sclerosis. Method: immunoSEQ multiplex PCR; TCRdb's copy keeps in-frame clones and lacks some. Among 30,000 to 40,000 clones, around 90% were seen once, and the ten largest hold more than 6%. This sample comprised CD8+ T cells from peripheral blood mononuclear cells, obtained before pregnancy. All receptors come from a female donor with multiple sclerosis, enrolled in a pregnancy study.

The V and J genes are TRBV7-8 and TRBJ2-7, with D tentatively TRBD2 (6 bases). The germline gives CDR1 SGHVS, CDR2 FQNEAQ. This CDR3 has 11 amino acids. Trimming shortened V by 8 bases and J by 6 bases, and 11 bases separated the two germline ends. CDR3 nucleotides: TGTGCCAGCGCGGGGCCCAGCGAGCAGTACTTC. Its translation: CASAGPSEQYF. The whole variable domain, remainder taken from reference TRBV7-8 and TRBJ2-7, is GAGVSQSPRYKVAKRGQDVALRCDPISGHVSLFWYQQALGQGPEFLTYFQNEAQLDKSGLPSDRFFAERPEGSVSTLKIQRTQQEDSAVYLCASAGPSEQYFGPGTRLTVT.

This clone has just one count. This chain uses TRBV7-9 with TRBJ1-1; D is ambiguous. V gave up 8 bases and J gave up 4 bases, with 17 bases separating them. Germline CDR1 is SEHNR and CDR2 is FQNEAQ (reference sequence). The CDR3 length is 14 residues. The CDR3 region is CASGSRGSGTEAFF. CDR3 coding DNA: TGTGCCAGCGGTTCCCGGGGAAGCGGCACTGAAGCTTTCTTT.

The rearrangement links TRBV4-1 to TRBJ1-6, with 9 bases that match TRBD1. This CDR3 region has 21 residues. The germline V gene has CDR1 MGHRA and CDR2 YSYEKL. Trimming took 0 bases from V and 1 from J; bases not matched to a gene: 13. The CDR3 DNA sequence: TGCGCCAGCAGCCAAGATTCAAGGGACAGGGAAGGTGCGTCCTATAATTCACCCCTCCACTTT. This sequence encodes CASSQDSRDREGASYNSPLHF.

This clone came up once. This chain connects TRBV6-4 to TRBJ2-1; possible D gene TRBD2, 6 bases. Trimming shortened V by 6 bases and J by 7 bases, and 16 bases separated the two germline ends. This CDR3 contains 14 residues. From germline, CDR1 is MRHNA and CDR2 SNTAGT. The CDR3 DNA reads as TGTGCCAGCAGCGTCTCGGGGAGGACAAATGAGCAGTTCTTC. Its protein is CASSVSGRTNEQFF.

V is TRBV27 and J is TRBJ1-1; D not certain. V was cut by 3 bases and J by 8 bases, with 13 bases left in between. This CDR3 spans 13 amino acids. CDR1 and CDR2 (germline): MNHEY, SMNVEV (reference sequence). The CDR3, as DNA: TGTGCCAGCAGTTTGGCGAGAGGGTGGGAAGCTTTCTTT. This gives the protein CASSLARGWEAFF.